The T cell receptor beta chain under discussion was sequenced for a study of blood T cell repertoires in COVID-19. The wider study: The United States, Italy and Spain supplied acute and convalescent COVID-19 samples.

Using immunoSEQ multiplex PCR, the repertoire was profiled, and TCRdb retains in-frame clones only, with some absent. The data contain roughly 230,000 clones, 85% to 90% of them singletons. The ends lost 4 bases at V and 7 bases at J; junction bases unmatched: 1. Germline CDR1 is MNHNY and CDR2 is SVGAGI (reference sequence). The CDR3 length is 13 residues. The specimen sequenced was peripheral blood. The clonotype comes from a woman between 40 and 55 years old who had recovered from COVID-19. V usage is TRBV6-6 and J usage is TRBJ2-6, with 7 bases matching TRBD1. CDR3 nucleotide sequence: TGTGCCAGCAGTTGGGACAGAGCCAACGTCCTGACTTTC. Translation gives CASSWDRANVLTF.